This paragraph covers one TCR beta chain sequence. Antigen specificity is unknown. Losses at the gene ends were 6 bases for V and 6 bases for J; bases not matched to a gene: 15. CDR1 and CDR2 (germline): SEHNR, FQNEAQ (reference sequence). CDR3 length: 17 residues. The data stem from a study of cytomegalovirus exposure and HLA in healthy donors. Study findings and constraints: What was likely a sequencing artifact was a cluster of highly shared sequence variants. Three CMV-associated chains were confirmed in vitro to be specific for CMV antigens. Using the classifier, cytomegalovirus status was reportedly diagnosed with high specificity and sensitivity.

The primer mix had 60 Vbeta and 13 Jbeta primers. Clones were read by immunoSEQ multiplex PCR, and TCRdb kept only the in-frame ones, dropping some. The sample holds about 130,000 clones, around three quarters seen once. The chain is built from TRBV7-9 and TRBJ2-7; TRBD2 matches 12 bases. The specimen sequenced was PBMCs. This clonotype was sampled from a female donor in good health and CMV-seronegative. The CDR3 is CASSKRLAGEGKGEQYF. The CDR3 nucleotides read TGTGCCAGCAGTAAGCGACTAGCGGGAGAGGGGAAAGGCGAGCAGTACTTC.